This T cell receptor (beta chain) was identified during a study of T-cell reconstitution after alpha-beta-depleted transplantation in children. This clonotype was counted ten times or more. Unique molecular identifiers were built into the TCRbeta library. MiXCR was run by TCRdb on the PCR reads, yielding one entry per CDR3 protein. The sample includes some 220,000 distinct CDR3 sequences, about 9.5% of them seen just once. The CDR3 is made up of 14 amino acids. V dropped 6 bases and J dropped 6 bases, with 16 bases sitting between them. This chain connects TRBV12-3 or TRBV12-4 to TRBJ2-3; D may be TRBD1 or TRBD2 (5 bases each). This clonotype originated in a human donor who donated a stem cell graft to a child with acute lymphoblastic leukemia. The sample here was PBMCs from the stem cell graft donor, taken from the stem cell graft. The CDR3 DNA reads TGTGCCAGCAGGAGGGGTGGCTCAGGGGATACGCAGTATTTT. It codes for CASRRGGSGDTQYF.